The text below deals with one T cell receptor beta chain. Its antigen is unidentified. The record originates from a study of a mutant IDH1 vaccine in newly diagnosed glioma. For the study at large: Receipt of radiotherapy, temozolomide, or both preceded the study, and most received both. V12 occurred at week 35 and V13 at week 47. Study-wide results and caveats: Vaccine-induced responses were seen in roughly 93% of patients, spanning several MHC alleles.

V was clipped by 5 bases and J by 6 bases; unmatched bases: 3. Germline V gene lookup returns CDR1 KGHSH and CDR2 LQKENI. The CDR3 extends over 13 amino acids. Some clones are missing from TCRdb's copy, which holds only in-frame ones; the method was immunoSEQ multiplex PCR. The data contain about 94,000 clones, about 90% of them seen just once; the ten biggest clones take up approximately 0.8%. The time point was: week 47, end of study. Each dose delivered 300 ug of mutant IDH1 20-mer peptide subcutaneously with imiquimod. The source is a woman in her 50s with glioma. The sample here was PBMCs, taken from a glioma patient whose treatment included an IDH1 peptide vaccine. The chain links TRBV18 to TRBJ1-2; 10 nucleotides align to TRBD1. CDR3 nucleotides: TGTGCCAGCTCAAGGACAGGGGGAAATGGCTACACCTTC. This translates into CASSRTGGNGYTF.